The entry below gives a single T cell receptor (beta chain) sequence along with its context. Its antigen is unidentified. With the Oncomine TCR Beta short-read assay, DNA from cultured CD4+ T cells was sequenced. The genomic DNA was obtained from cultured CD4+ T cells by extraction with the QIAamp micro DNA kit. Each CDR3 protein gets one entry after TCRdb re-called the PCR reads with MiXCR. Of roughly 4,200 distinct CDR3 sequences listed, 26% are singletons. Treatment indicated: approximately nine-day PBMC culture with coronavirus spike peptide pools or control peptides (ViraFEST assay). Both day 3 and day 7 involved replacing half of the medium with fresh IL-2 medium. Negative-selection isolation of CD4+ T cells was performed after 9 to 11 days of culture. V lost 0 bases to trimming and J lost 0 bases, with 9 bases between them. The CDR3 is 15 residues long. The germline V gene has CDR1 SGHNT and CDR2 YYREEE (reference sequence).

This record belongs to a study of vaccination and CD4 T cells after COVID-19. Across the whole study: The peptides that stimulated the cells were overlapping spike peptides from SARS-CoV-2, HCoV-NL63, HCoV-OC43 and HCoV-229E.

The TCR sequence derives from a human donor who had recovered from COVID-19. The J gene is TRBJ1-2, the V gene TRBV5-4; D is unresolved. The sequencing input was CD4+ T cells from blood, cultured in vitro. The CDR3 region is CASSLAIRANYGYTF. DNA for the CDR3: TGTGCCAGCAGCTTGGCGATCCGAGCTAACTATGGCTACACCTTC.